The 10 T cell receptor beta chains reported below all come from one sample, sequenced in a study of T cell repertoires in cytomegalovirus infection. TCRdb passed the reads through MiXCR, listing each CDR3 protein once. This sample has around 210,000 distinct CDR3 sequences, with about 5.9% found just once. Sequencing was performed on PBMCs. The receptors originated from a human donor in good health (CMV status not recorded). Some clones in this sample may be carry-over from other donors' samples.

This clonotype was detected many times. The J gene is TRBJ1-2, the V gene TRBV7-2, with 8 bases fitting TRBD1. Trimming removed 7 bases from V and 8 bases from J; junction bases left unmatched: 15. Germline values: CDR1 SGHTA, CDR2 FQGNSA. The CDR3 has 15 residues. The CDR3 DNA reads as TGTGCCAGCAACCGAAACAGGGGGACCTTCGGGGGCTACACCTTC. The encoded protein is CASNRNRGTFGGYTF.

This clonotype was counted at least ten times. This chain connects TRBV7-6 to TRBJ1-1; D remains unclear. Germline V lookup: CDR1 SGHVS, CDR2 FNYEAQ. CDR3 length equals 14 residues. Trimming shortened V by 5 bases and J by 1 base, and 11 bases separated the two germline ends. DNA of the CDR3: TGTGCCAGCAGCCCGGCTGGTGCGAACACTGAAGCTTTCTTT. Its protein product is CASSPAGANTEAFF.

The sample holds many counts of this clonotype. V usage is TRBV19 and J usage is TRBJ2-3; the match to TRBD2 covers 12 bases. The CDR3 loop spans 17 amino acids. The V segment lost 3 bases and the J segment 1 base; nucleotides outside the gene matches: 5. Per germline, CDR1 LNHDA and CDR2 SQIVND (reference sequence). The CDR3 protein is CASSMGTSGFGTDTQYF. The CDR3 region has the DNA TGTGCCAGTAGTATGGGGACTAGCGGGTTCGGCACAGATACGCAGTATTTT.

This clonotype showed up just a few times. V is TRBV5-6 and J is TRBJ2-1; D unclear. CDR1 and CDR2 (germline): SGHDT, YYEEEE. CDR3 length: 13 residues. V gave up 4 bases and J gave up 1 base, with 6 bases separating them. CDR3 sequence (DNA): TGTGCCAGCAGCGTCTATTCCTACAATGAGCAGTTCTTC. Its protein product is CASSVYSYNEQFF.

This clonotype was seen at least ten times. V usage is TRBV29-1 and J usage is TRBJ2-7; D may be TRBD1 (6 bases). This CDR3 region has 14 residues. V was trimmed by 6 bases and J by 2 bases, leaving 17 bases between them. Germline V lookup: CDR1 SQVTM, CDR2 ANQGSEA. This chain's CDR3 is CSVQTRDNPYEQYF. CDR3 coding DNA: TGCAGCGTACAGACCCGGGACAACCCCTACGAGCAGTACTTC.

This chain connects TRBV5-1 to TRBJ2-5, with a weak D call TRBD2 (6 bases). Germline V gene sequence: CDR1 SGHRS, CDR2 YFSETQ. The CDR3 runs 15 residues. V lost 3 bases, J lost 3 bases, and 15 bases lay in between. The CDR3 here is CASSSGTAKKETQYF. The CDR3 region has the DNA TGCGCCAGCAGCTCGGGGACTGCCAAAAAAGAGACCCAGTACTTC.

This clonotype was seen repeatedly, ten times or more. The J gene is TRBJ1-4, the V gene TRBV5-1, with 10 bases identical to TRBD1. Germline V gene lookup returns CDR1 SGHRS and CDR2 YFSETQ. The CDR3 runs 17 residues. The J segment lost 7 bases and the V segment lost 0 bases, leaving 9 bases of the junction unmatched. CDR3 protein: CASSLGSGTGASEKLFF. The DNA of the CDR3 is TGCGCCAGCAGCTTGGGATCGGGGACAGGGGCCAGTGAAAAACTGTTTTTT.

This clonotype has just a few counts. CDR3 in amino acids: CASSTEFRDNYGYTF. As DNA, the CDR3 is TGCGCCAGCAGCACGGAGTTCCGGGACAACTATGGCTACACCTTC. This chain uses TRBV5-1 with TRBJ1-2; weak D call: TRBD1 (5 bases). The CDR3 is 15 residues long. V lost 4 bases and J lost 2, with 15 bases in between. CDR1 and CDR2 (germline): SGHRS, YFSETQ. The whole variable domain, filled in from reference TRBV5-1 and TRBJ1-2, reads KAGVTQTPRYLIKTRGQQVTLSCSPISGHRSVSWYQQTPGQGLQFLFEYFSETQRNKGNFPGRFSGRQFSNSRSEMNVSTLELGDSALYLCASSTEFRDNYGYTFGSGTRLTVV.

This clonotype showed up many times. Here the CDR3 omits its conserved ending phenylalanine or tryptophan, so a read error is the likely source. It is unclear where the CDR3 begins or ends on the DNA, so no DNA is shown, and the CDR3 is as TCRdb lists it. The J gene is TRBJ2-1, the V gene TRBV27; the tabulated D call, TRBD1, remains unverified against the DNA. Germline assignment: CDR1 MNHEY and CDR2 SMNVEV (reference sequence). The CDR3 extends over 12 residues, inclusive of both ends. CDR3 loop: CASGVSDRDRSL.

This clonotype was recorded a few times. This sequence joins TRBV25-1 and TRBJ1-2; D not resolved. V dropped 2 bases and J dropped 8 bases, with 12 bases sitting between them. CDR3 length: 13 amino acids. Germline V gene lookup returns CDR1 MGHDK and CDR2 SYGVNS. The CDR3 loop is CASSEPGHTGYTF. The CDR3 region has the DNA TGTGCCAGCAGTGAACCCGGCCATACCGGCTACACCTTC.